This T cell receptor (beta chain) appears in the sequencing data of a study of blood T cell repertoires in COVID-19. On the study more broadly: Donors in the United States, Italy and Spain gave samples during acute or convalescent COVID-19. Sources were T cells, B-cell-depleted T cells, or PBMCs; the material itself was cDNA or gDNA.

CDR1 and CDR2 (germline): GTSNPN, SVGIG (reference sequence). Trimming removed 4 bases at V and 1 base at J, with 9 bases between. The CDR3 spans 13 residues. In the original analysis: Reference gene primer amplification in the assay estimated nucleated cell counts. The table came from immunoSEQ multiplex PCR; TCRdb's copy has only in-frame clones and leaves some out. V, J and clone size are taken as reported in that table, and D and trimming were inferred from the DNA itself. The table shows approximately 240,000 clones, with 84% occurring only once. The clonotype comes from a woman in her 40s who had recovered from COVID-19. The chain recombines TRBV30 with TRBJ2-3, with D possibly being TRBD2 (6 bases). Sequencing was done on a sample of peripheral blood. Written as DNA, the CDR3 is TGTGCCTGGATACGCGGGGGCACAGATACGCAGTATTTT. Translated, it gives CAWIRGGTDTQYF.